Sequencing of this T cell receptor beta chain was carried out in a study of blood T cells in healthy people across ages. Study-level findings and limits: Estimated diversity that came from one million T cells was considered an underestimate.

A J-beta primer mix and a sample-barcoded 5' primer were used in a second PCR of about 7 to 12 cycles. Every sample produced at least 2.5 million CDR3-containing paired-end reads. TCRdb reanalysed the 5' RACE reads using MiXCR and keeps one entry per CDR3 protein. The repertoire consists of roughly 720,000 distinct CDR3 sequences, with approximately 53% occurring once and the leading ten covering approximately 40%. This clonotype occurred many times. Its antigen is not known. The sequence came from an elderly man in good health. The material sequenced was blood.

The CDR3 region is CSASISPRTGTGKGSEQFF. In DNA, the CDR3 is TGCAGTGCTTCCATATCCCCACGAACCGGGACAGGGAAAGGTAGTGAGCAGTTCTTC. The chain is built from TRBV20-1 and TRBJ2-1; 9 bases align to TRBD1. The V segment lost 5 bases and the J segment 9 bases; nucleotides outside the gene matches: 26. The CDR3 loop spans 19 amino acids. The germline V gene has CDR1 DFQATT and CDR2 SNEGSKA (reference sequence).